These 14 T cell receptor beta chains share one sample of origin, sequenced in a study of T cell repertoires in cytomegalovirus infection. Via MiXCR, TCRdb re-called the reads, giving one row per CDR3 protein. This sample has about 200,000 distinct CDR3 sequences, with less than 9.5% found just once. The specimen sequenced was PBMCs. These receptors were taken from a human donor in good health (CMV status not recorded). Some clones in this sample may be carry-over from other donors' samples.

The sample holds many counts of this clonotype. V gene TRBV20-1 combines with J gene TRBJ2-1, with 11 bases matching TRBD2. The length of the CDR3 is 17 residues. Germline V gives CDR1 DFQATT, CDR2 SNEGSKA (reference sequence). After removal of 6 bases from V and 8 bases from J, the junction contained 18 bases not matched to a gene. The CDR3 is CSATRGGSGRAIDEQFF. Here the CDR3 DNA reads TGCAGTGCAACCCGGGGAGGTAGCGGGAGGGCAATAGATGAGCAGTTCTTC.

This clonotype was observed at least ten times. CDR3 residues: CASSLSSATAQTQYF. The DNA of the CDR3 is TGTGCCAGCAGCTTGAGTAGCGCGACTGCCCAGACCCAGTACTTC. The chain employs TRBV7-2 and TRBJ2-5, with D maybe TRBD2 (5 bases). CDR1 is SGHTA and CDR2 is FQGNSA in the germline V gene. Trimming removed 3 bases at V and 6 bases at J, with 17 bases between. This CDR3 comprises 15 residues.

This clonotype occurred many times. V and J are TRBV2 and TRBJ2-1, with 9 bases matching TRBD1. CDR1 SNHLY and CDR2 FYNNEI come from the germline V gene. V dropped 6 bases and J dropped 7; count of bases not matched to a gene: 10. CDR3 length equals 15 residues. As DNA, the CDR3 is TGTGCCAGCAGCAAGGGACAGGGAGTAGTAAATGAGCAGTTCTTC. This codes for CASSKGQGVVNEQFF.

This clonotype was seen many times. CDR3 protein: CASRLGVFEQYF. The CDR3 DNA reads as TGTGCCAGCAGGCTTGGAGTGTTCGAGCAGTACTTC. The V call is TRBV7-2, the J call TRBJ2-7; D is uncertain. The CDR3 spans 12 residues. Trimming pared 6 bases from V and 6 bases from J, leaving 12 bases between. The germline V gene encodes CDR1 SGHTA and CDR2 FQGNSA.

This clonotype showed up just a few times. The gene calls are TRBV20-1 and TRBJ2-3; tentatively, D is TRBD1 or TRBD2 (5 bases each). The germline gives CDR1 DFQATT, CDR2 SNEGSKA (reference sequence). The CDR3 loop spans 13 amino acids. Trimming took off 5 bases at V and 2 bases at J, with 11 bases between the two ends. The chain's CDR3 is CSAPGLITDTQYF. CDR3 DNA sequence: TGCAGTGCTCCGGGGCTTATCACAGATACGCAGTATTTT.

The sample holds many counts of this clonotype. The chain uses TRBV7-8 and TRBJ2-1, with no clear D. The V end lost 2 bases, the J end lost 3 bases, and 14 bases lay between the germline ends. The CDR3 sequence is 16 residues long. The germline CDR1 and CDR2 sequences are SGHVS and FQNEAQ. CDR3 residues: CASSLYVVGHYNEQFF. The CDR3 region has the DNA TGTGCCAGCAGCTTATATGTTGTTGGCCACTACAATGAGCAGTTCTTC. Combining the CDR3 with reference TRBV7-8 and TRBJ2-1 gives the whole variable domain GAGVSQSPRYKVAKRGQDVALRCDPISGHVSLFWYQQALGQGPEFLTYFQNEAQLDKSGLPSDRFFAERPEGSVSTLKIQRTQQEDSAVYLCASSLYVVGHYNEQFFGPGTRLTVL.

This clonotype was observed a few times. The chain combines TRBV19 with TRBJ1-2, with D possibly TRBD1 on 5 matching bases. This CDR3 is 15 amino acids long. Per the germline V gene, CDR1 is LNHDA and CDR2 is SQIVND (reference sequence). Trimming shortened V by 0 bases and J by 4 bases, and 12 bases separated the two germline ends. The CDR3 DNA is TGTGCCAGTAGTATAGATTCCACAGGACTCTATGGCTACACCTTC. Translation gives CASSIDSTGLYGYTF.

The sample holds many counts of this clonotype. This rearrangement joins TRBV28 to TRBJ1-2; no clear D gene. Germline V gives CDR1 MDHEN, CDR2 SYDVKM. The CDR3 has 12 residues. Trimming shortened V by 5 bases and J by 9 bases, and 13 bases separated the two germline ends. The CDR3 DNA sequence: TGTGCCAGCAGTCCCAATCAGCTGAGCTACACCTTC. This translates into CASSPNQLSYTF.

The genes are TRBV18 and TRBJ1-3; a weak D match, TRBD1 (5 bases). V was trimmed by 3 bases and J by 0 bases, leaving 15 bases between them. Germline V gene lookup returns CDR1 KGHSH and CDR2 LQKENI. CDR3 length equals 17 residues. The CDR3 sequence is CASSPQAPRGSGNTIYF. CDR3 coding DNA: TGTGCCAGCTCACCGCAAGCCCCGAGGGGCTCTGGAAACACCATATATTTT. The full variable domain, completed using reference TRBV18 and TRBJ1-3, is NAGVMQNPRHLVRRRGQEARLRCSPMKGHSHVYWYRQLPEEGLKFMVYLQKENIIDESGMPKERFSAEFPKEGPSILRIQQVVRGDSAAYFCASSPQAPRGSGNTIYFGEGSWLTVV.

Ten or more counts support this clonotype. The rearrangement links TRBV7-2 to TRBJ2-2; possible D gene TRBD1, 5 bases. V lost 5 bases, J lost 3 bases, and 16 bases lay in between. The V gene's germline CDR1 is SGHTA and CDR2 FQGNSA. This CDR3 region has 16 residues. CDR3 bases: TGTGCCAGCAGCGTACGACAGCACACCTACACCGGGGAGCTGTTTTTT. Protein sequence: CASSVRQHTYTGELFF.

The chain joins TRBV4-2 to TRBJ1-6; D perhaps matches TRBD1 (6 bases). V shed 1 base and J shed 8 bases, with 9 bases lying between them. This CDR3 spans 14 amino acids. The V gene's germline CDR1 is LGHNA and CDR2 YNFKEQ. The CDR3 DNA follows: TGTGCCAGCAGCCAAGGTTCAGGGGATTCACCCCTCCACTTT. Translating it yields CASSQGSGDSPLHF.

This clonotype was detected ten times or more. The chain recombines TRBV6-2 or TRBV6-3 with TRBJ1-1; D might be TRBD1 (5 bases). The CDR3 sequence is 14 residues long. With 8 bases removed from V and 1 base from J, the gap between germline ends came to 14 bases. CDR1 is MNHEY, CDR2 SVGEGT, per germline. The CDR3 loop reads CASGRGRSNTEAFF. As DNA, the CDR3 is TGTGCCAGCGGGAGGGGCCGGTCGAACACTGAAGCTTTCTTT.

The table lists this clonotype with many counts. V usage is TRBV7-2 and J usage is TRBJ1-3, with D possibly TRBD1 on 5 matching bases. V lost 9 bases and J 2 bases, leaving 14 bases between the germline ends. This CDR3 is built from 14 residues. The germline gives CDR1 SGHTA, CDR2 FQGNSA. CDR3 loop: CASRPGGTGNTIYF. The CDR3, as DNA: TGTGCCAGTAGGCCCGGGGGAACTGGAAACACCATATATTTT.

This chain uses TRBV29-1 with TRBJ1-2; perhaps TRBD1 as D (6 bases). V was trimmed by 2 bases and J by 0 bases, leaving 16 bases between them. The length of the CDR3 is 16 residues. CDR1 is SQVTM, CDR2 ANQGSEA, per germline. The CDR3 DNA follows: TGCAGCGTTGAACGGGACACCGACCCCTCTAACTATGGCTACACCTTC. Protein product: CSVERDTDPSNYGYTF.